The entry below describes one TCR beta chain. Germline-derived CDR1 and CDR2 are SNHLY and FYNNEI. The CDR3 covers 16 residues. The junction had 6 bases not matched to a gene; V was cut back by 6 bases and J by 0 bases. These data originate in a study of blood T cell repertoires in COVID-19. About the research overall: From T cells, B-cell-depleted T cells, or PBMCs came the material, which was cDNA or gDNA.

This table comes from immunoSEQ multiplex PCR, and its TCRdb copy is limited to in-frame clones, with some not included. The sample lists over 150,000 clones; around three quarters were seen once. Sequencing was carried out using peripheral blood. This receptor was obtained from an elderly man with acute or convalescent COVID-19. The chain links TRBV2 to TRBJ2-3, with 10 bases fitting TRBD2. The CDR3 reads CASRTGLAASTDTQYF. In DNA form, the CDR3 reads TGTGCCAGCAGGACCGGACTAGCGGCTAGCACAGATACGCAGTATTTT.